The T cell receptor beta chain under discussion was sequenced for a study of regulatory T cells in long-lasting Graves disease. This clonotype showed up many times. The antigen remains undetermined. Findings and caveats of the study: Thyroid tissue was not studied; only peripheral blood was.

Building the TCR beta libraries relied on iRepertoire HTBI primers, and CDR3 regions underwent Arm-PCR. TCRdb re-called the multiplex PCR reads through MiXCR, storing one row per CDR3 protein. The data contain 350,000 to 500,000 distinct CDR3 sequences, about 14% of them singletons. Time point reported: newly diagnosed GD, antithyroid drugs for less than 3 months. After RNA was extracted from PBMCs, the TCR library was made from it. The sample was also reused in another study, on T cells in Graves' hyperthyroidism and ophthalmopathy.

The clonotype originates from a woman between 50 and 59 years old with Graves disease. This sample comprised peripheral blood mononuclear cells (PBMCs), obtained at new diagnosis, from a patient treated with antithyroid drugs.

CDR3 amino acids: CASTRVPNTEAFF. The CDR3 nucleotides read TGTGCCAGCACCCGAGTTCCTAACACTGAAGCTTTCTTT. The chain combines TRBV7-9 with TRBJ1-1; the D is unclear. From germline, CDR1 is SEHNR and CDR2 FQNEAQ (reference sequence). The V end was cut by 7 bases, the J end by 2 bases, with 11 bases between. This CDR3 has 13 residues.